This T cell receptor (beta chain) was recovered during a study of low-dose radiotherapy and immunotherapy resistance in tumors. Study-wide background: On a schedule of every two weeks, intravenous cyclophosphamide at a dose of 200 mg/m2 was delivered one day before each radiation and immunotherapy administration. Aspirin 300 mg was given orally each day for four cycles from cycle 1 day 1.

As for time point: before trial treatment. This CDR3 is 14 amino acids long. TRAV- and TRBV-specific primers primed first-strand cDNA, covering alpha and beta chains. The PCR that amplified TCRs ran for about 20 cycles, relying on a constant-region primer and a V-primer adapter. TCRdb reprocessed the reads via MiXCR and lists one record per CDR3 protein. The profile shows about 60,000 distinct CDR3 sequences, under 30% of them singletons. This clonotype showed up just a few times. This sample comprised PBMCs, obtained before treatment. The chain uses TRBV12-2 and TRBJ1-1. TRBV12-2 is deemed a pseudogene. The receptor's source is a male donor with prostate cancer. The CDR3 sequence: CASRPQVMNTEAFF. CDR3 in DNA: TGTGCAAGTCGCCCACAAGTGATGAACACTGAAGCTTTCTTT.